The 17 T cell receptor beta chains in this list originate from one sample, sequenced in a study of beta chain features in type 1 diabetes. Antigens of these TCRs are unknown. The authors reverse transcribed all of the isolated RNA, so sequencing captured expressed TCRB transcripts. The repertoire was sequenced with immunoSEQ multiplex PCR; TCRdb's copy has only in-frame clones and lacks some. This sample yields around 650,000 clones, of which about an eighth are seen a single time; over 0.1% belongs to the top ten. Study findings and constraints: Within each of all four CD4+ subsets, Type 1 diabetes patients had TCRB CDR3s that were moderately but significantly shorter.

The sequencing input was naive CD4+ T cells from blood. The receptors come from a man aged 25 to 40 with type 1 diabetes.

The chain combines TRBV6-6 with TRBJ2-1; D perhaps matches TRBD1 (6 bases). Trimming stripped 5 bases from V and 2 bases from J, with 13 bases between. This CDR3 region has 15 residues. Looked up from germline, CDR1 is MNHNY and CDR2 is SVGAGI (reference sequence). CDR3 amino acids: CASSAPGDTYNEQFF. The CDR3 nucleotides are TGTGCCAGCAGTGCCCCAGGGGACACCTACAATGAGCAGTTCTTC.

This clone has just a few counts. V and J are TRBV11-2 and TRBJ2-1; TRBD2 matches at 8 bases. Germline assignment: CDR1 SGHAT and CDR2 FQNNGV. The J segment lost 1 base and the V segment lost 3 bases, leaving 8 bases of the junction unmatched. The CDR3 is 17 residues long. The CDR3 loop is CASSFVSGASSYNEQFF. The DNA of the CDR3 is TGTGCCAGCAGCTTCGTTAGCGGGGCTTCGTCCTACAATGAGCAGTTCTTC.

In this sample, this clone turned up a few times. J is TRBJ1-3 and V is TRBV28; D not resolved. The CDR3 runs to 15 residues. Between the trimmed V and J ends, which lost 3 bases and 0 bases, there was a span of 9 bases. CDR1 is MDHEN, CDR2 SYDVKM, per germline. This CDR3 reads CASSFPTGSGNTIYF. The DNA for the CDR3 is TGTGCCAGCAGTTTTCCGACGGGCTCTGGAAACACCATATATTTT.

This clone was picked up a small number of times. Different DNA sequences within this sample yield the same CDR3. V usage is TRBV7-2 and J usage is TRBJ2-6; maybe TRBD1 (5 bases). The CDR3 extends over 15 amino acids. Germline V lookup: CDR1 SGHTA, CDR2 FQGNSA. V gave up 3 bases and J gave up 0 bases, with 6 bases separating them. The CDR3 DNA is TGTGCCAGCAGCTTGGGGCTCTCTGGGGCCAACGTCCTGACTTTC. Protein sequence: CASSLGLSGANVLTF.

The chain links TRBV29-1 to TRBJ2-1; D is perhaps TRBD2 (6 bases). Germline CDR1 is SQVTM and CDR2 is ANQGSEA. This CDR3 spans 12 amino acids. V lost 7 bases and J 8 bases, leaving 15 bases between the germline ends. CDR3: CSAGLRFHEQFF. CDR3 in DNA: TGCAGCGCCGGACTAAGGTTCCATGAGCAGTTCTTC.

The table lists this clone with a few counts. The V gene is TRBV29-1, the J gene TRBJ1-1, with D unresolved. V was cut by 4 bases and J by 0 bases, with 12 bases left in between. CDR1 is SQVTM and CDR2 is ANQGSEA in the germline V gene. This CDR3 contains 14 residues. The DNA of the CDR3 is TGCAGCGTTGTGGGCAGCAACATGAACACTGAAGCTTTCTTT. This encodes CSVVGSNMNTEAFF.

In its sample, this clone was seen a few times. This chain joins TRBV27 and TRBJ1-6; 9 positions agree with TRBD1. The CDR3 has 13 residues. The germline gives CDR1 MNHEY, CDR2 SMNVEV (reference sequence). The ends lost 5 bases at V and 9 bases at J; junction bases unmatched: 2. CDR3 nucleotides: TGTGCCAGCAGTGGACAGGGGAGTTCACCCCTCCACTTT. Protein sequence: CASSGQGSSPLHF.

In its sample, this clone was seen once. V is TRBV4-1 and J is TRBJ1-2, with D perhaps TRBD1 (6 bases). V shed 0 bases and J shed 7 bases, with 30 bases lying between them. Germline-derived CDR1 and CDR2 are MGHRA and YSYEKL. There are 20 residues in the CDR3. CDR3 DNA sequence: TGCGCCAGCAGCCAAGATACCCCTAACAGGGAGCTGAGGTTGGAGCGTGGCTACACCTTC. This encodes CASSQDTPNRELRLERGYTF.

The CDR3 sequence: CASDLGTDTQYF. In nucleotides, the CDR3 is TGTGCCTCCGACCTTGGGACAGATACGCAGTATTTT. V usage is TRBV30 and J usage is TRBJ2-3; D gene ambiguous. Per germline, CDR1 GTSNPN and CDR2 SVGIG (reference sequence). This CDR3 comprises 12 residues. Trimming removed 7 bases from V and 3 bases from J, with 11 bases in between.

The CDR3 DNA is TGTGCCAGCAGCAAGACAGGGGGACTTCAGCCCCAGCATTTT. Translating gives CASSKTGGLQPQHF. The chain employs TRBV6-1 and TRBJ1-5, with 9 bases aligning to TRBD1. The CDR3 runs to 14 residues. V lost 6 bases and J lost 6; bases outside the gene matches: 6. CDR1 MNHNS and CDR2 SASEGT come from the germline V gene.

This clone was observed a handful of times. The chain is built from TRBV6-1 and TRBJ1-2; 9 nucleotides match TRBD1. V trimming: 2 bases; J trimming: 5 bases; junction bases outside the gene matches: 9. CDR3 size: 16 residues. CDR1 is MNHNS, CDR2 SASEGT, per germline. CDR3 amino acids: CASSEFQAGQGYGYTF. For the CDR3, the DNA is TGTGCCAGCAGTGAATTTCAGGCGGGACAGGGTTATGGCTACACCTTC.

This clone was recorded only once. The rearrangement links TRBV11-1 to TRBJ2-5; 12 bases align to TRBD2. This CDR3 has 15 amino acids. V gave up 6 bases and J gave up 1 base; unmatched junction bases: 3. Germline CDR1 reads SGHAT; CDR2 reads FQDESV (reference sequence). DNA for the CDR3: TGTGCCAGCAGTCCTAGCGGGGGGGCCCAAGAGACCCAGTACTTC. Translating it yields CASSPSGGAQETQYF.

This chain connects TRBV5-1 to TRBJ2-5; D is perhaps TRBD1 (7 bases). V was pared by 2 bases and J by 2 bases, with 16 bases between. This CDR3 contains 16 residues. Germline loops: CDR1 SGHRS, CDR2 YFSETQ. The CDR3 DNA reads TGCGCCAGCAGCTTCGGGAGCTCCAGGGGGCAAGAGACCCAGTACTTC. Translating it yields CASSFGSSRGQETQYF.

V usage is TRBV7-2 and J usage is TRBJ1-5; D gene unclear. V was cut by 5 bases and J by 4 bases, with 12 bases left in between. Germline V gives CDR1 SGHTA, CDR2 FQGNSA. The CDR3 consists of 14 residues. The CDR3 bases are TGTGCCAGCAGCCCAGATCGAAGGAATCAGCCCCAGCATTTT. This translates into CASSPDRRNQPQHF.

The CDR3 sequence: CASSPRGLGSGELFF. DNA of the CDR3: TGTGCCAGCAGCCCGCGGGGCTTGGGGTCCGGGGAGCTGTTTTTT. The chain has TRBV7-9 and TRBJ2-2, with D possibly TRBD2 on 6 matching bases. Looked up from germline, CDR1 is SEHNR and CDR2 is FQNEAQ (reference sequence). Trimming took off 5 bases at V and 6 bases at J, with 16 bases between the two ends. The CDR3 length is 15 residues.

This clone was seen a few times. The V and J genes are TRBV18 and TRBJ2-3, with D tentatively TRBD1 (6 bases). The CDR3 extends over 14 amino acids. Looked up from germline, CDR1 is KGHSH and CDR2 is LQKENI. V lost 6 bases, J lost 0 bases, and 10 bases lay in between. CDR3 in amino acids: CASSDQGSTDTQYF. Written as DNA, the CDR3 is TGTGCCAGCTCCGACCAGGGGAGCACAGATACGCAGTATTTT.

This chain links TRBV10-3 with TRBJ2-7; D is uncertain. This CDR3 is 12 amino acids long. Trimming stripped 3 bases from V and 5 bases from J, with 8 bases between. Per germline, CDR1 ENHRY and CDR2 SYGVKD. This CDR3 reads CAISDQSHEQYF. CDR3 bases: TGTGCCATCAGTGACCAGTCCCACGAGCAGTACTTC.